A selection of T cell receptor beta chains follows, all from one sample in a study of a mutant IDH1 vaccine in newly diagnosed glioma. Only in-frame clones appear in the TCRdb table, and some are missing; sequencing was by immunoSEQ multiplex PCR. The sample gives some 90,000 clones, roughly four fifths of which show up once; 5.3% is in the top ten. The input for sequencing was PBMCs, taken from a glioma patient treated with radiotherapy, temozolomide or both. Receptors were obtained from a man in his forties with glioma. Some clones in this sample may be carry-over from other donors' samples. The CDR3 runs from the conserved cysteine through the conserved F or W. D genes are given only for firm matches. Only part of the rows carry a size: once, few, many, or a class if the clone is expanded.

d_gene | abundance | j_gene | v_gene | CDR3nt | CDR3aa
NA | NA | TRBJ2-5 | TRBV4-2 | TGTGCCAGCAGCCAAGATACGGGGACTCCGTACCAAGAGACCCAGTACTTC | CASSQDTGTPYQETQYF
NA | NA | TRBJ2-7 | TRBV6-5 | TGTGCCAGCAGTTACGTGGGGTGGCAAGAGCAGTACTTC | CASSYVGWQEQYF
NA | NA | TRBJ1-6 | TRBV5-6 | TGTGCCACCAGCATCCTGGGACCCGGGGGTTCACCCCTCCACTTT | CATSILGPGGSPLHF
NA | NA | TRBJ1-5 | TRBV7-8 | TGTGCCAGCAGCTTAGTGGGTCAGCCCCAGCATTTT | CASSLVGQPQHF
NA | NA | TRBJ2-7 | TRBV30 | TGTGCCTGGAGTGTAGACAGGTACGAGCAGTACTTC | CAWSVDRYEQYF
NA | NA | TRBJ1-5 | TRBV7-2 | TGTGCCAGCAGCTTTGAGGTCCAGCCCCAGCATTTT | CASSFEVQPQHF
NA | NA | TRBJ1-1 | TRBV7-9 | TGTGCCAGCAGCTTAGTACAGAACACTGAAGCTTTCTTT | CASSLVQNTEAFF
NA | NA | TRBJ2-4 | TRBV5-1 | TGCGCCAGCAGCCCACAGGGGACTCTCGCCAAAAACATTCAGTACTTC | CASSPQGTLAKNIQYF
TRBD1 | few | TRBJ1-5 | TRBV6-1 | TGTGCCAGCAGCGCCAGGGGGTCGAGCAATCAGCCCCAGCATTTT | CASSARGSSNQPQHF
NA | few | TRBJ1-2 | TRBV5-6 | TGTGCCAGCAGCCTTCCGGAACGGCCTTTGATAGGCTACACCTTC | CASSLPERPLIGYTF
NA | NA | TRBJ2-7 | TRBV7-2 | TGTGCCAGCAGCCTAGGGTGGGGGCCCGGCGAGCAGTACTTC | CASSLGWGPGEQYF
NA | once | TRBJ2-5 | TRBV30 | TGTGCCTGGAGTGTACACGGGGGAAGAGAGACCCAGTACTTC | CAWSVHGGRETQYF
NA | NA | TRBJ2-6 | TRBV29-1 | TGCAGCGTTGAAGACTCTGGGGCCAACGTCCTGACTTTC | CSVEDSGANVLTF
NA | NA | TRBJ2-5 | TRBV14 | TGTGCCAGCAGCAATACCCAGTACTTC | CASSNTQYF
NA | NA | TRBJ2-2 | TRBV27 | TGTGCCAGCAGAGGACAGCGCACCGGGGAGCTGTTTTTT | CASRGQRTGELFF
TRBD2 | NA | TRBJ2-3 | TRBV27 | TGTGCCAGCAGTTCGCGAGGCGGGGGTGCAGATACGCAGTATTTT | CASSSRGGGADTQYF
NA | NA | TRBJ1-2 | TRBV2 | TGTGCCAGCAGCCGGGACAAAGCCTATGGCTACACCTTC | CASSRDKAYGYTF
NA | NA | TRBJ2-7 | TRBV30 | TGTGCCTGGAGTGGGGGGCCGGGCCGGTACGAGCAGTACTTC | CAWSGGPGRYEQYF
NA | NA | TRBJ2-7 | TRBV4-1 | TGCGCCAGCAGCCAAGATCGGAGACAGGCCGTCTACGAGCAGTACTTC | CASSQDRRQAVYEQYF
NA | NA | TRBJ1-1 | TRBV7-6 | TGTGCCAGCAGCTTAGGTTTCGGGGACACTGAAGCTTTCTTT | CASSLGFGDTEAFF
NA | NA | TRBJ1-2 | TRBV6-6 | TGTGCCAGCAGTTACGCGACAGTCTATGGCTACACCTTC | CASSYATVYGYTF
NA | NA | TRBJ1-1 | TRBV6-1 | TGTGCCAGCAGCCCCGACTCCCCCGGAGAAGCTTTCTTT | CASSPDSPGEAFF
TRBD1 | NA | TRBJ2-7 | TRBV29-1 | TGCAGCGGGAGAGGACAGGGAAACGAGCAGTACTTC | CSGRGQGNEQYF
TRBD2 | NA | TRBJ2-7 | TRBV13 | TGTGCCAGCAGCCCGAAACCCGGACTAGCGGGGTACGAGCAGTACTTC | CASSPKPGLAGYEQYF
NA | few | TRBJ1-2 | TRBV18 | TGTGCCAGCTCACCACCGGGCAGAGGTGGCTACACCTTC | CASSPPGRGGYTF